The rows below give T cell receptor beta chains drawn from one sample of a study of cytomegalovirus exposure and HLA in healthy donors. Sequencing used immunoSEQ multiplex PCR; TCRdb keeps in-frame clones, though not all of them. The sample includes tens of thousands of clones, under 80% of them seen just once. The sequencing sample was made of PBMCs. These receptors were obtained from a male donor in good health and CMV-seropositive. The CDR3 runs from the conserved cysteine through the conserved F or W. A D gene is named only where the DNA matches it firmly. Rows give clone size only sometimes, using once, few, many, or a class for an expanded clone.

v_call,j_call,clone_size,cdr3_length,d_call,cdr3_aa,cdr3_nt
TRBV27,TRBJ1-4,-,16,TRBD1,CASSVRYDRADEKLFF,TGTGCCAGCAGTGTCAGGTATGACAGGGCGGATGAAAAACTGTTTTTT
TRBV7-9,TRBJ2-2,-,18,-,CASSSPVSRRTNTGELFF,TGTGCCAGCAGCTCCCCGGTGAGTCGAAGAACGAACACCGGGGAGCTGTTTTTT
TRBV4-1,TRBJ2-7,-,15,TRBD2,CASSQEGRESYEQYF,TGCGCCAGCAGCCAAGAAGGGCGGGAGTCCTACGAGCAGTACTTC
TRBV4-3,TRBJ1-5,-,14,TRBD1,CASSQGQGDQPQHF,TGCGCCAGCAGCCAAGGACAGGGCGATCAGCCCCAGCATTTT
TRBV11-3,TRBJ2-2,few,15,-,CASSLDGLGAGELFF,TGTGCCAGCAGCTTAGATGGTCTGGGAGCCGGGGAGCTGTTTTTT
TRBV18,TRBJ2-2,medium-sized,12,-,CASSQEGGELFF,TGTGCCAGCTCACAGGAGGGCGGGGAGCTGTTTTTT
TRBV19,TRBJ2-2,-,19,TRBD2,CASSIHPLLAGANTGELFF,TGTGCCAGTAGTATCCACCCCCTTCTAGCGGGGGCCAACACCGGGGAGCTGTTTTTT
TRBV9,TRBJ2-1,-,15,TRBD2,CASTNTGGSYNEQFF,TGTGCCAGCACCAACACGGGAGGCTCCTACAATGAGCAGTTCTTC
TRBV30,TRBJ1-1,once,16,-,CAWTPRGRGVNTEAFF,TGTGCCTGGACCCCCCGGGGACGCGGGGTGAACACTGAAGCTTTCTTT
TRBV9,TRBJ2-3,-,17,TRBD2,CASSYTASGGGTDTQYF,TGTGCCAGCAGCTACACAGCTAGCGGGGGAGGCACAGATACGCAGTATTTT
TRBV6-4,TRBJ2-3,-,15,TRBD2,CASSDSSGGVDTQYF,TGTGCCAGCAGTGACTCGTCGGGAGGGGTAGATACGCAGTATTTT
TRBV2,TRBJ2-1,-,15,TRBD1,CASSRPGQGFDERFF,TGTGCCAGCAGTAGACCGGGACAGGGGTTCGATGAGCGGTTCTTC
TRBV7-3,TRBJ2-1,-,14,TRBD2,CASSQLGLINEQFF,TGTGCCAGCAGCCAATTGGGACTAATCAATGAGCAGTTCTTC
TRBV7-8,TRBJ2-5,-,19,-,CASSLARELGGTYQETQYF,TGTGCCAGCAGCTTAGCGCGAGAACTTGGCGGTACTTACCAAGAGACCCAGTACTTC
TRBV6-5,TRBJ1-1,-,14,TRBD1,CASSYGTGSAEAFF,TGTGCCAGCAGTTACGGGACAGGGTCGGCTGAAGCTTTCTTT
TRBV6-6,TRBJ1-1,once,14,TRBD1,CASSSDREETEAFF,TGTGCCAGCAGTTCCGACAGGGAGGAGACTGAAGCTTTCTTT
TRBV7-9,TRBJ1-5,-,17,-,CASSLADGGERNQPQHF,TGTGCCAGCAGCTTAGCGGACGGGGGGGAACGCAATCAGCCCCAGCATTTT
TRBV28,TRBJ2-1,-,15,TRBD2,CASTTSSGGGYEQFF,TGTGCCAGCACGACGTCTAGCGGGGGGGGATATGAGCAGTTCTTC
TRBV7-2,TRBJ2-7,-,15,-,CASSYGGLTSYEQYF,TGTGCCAGCAGCTACGGAGGGTTAACATCATACGAGCAGTACTTC
TRBV11-2,TRBJ2-1,-,13,-,CASSYTRDSKQFF,TGTGCCAGCAGCTACACCCGGGATAGCAAGCAGTTCTTC
TRBV4-2,TRBJ2-3,-,16,-,CASSQDMGDSTDTQYF,TGTGCCAGCAGCCAAGACATGGGAGACAGCACAGATACGCAGTATTTT
TRBV7-3,TRBJ2-1,-,15,TRBD2,CASSFGLAGTNEQFF,TGTGCCAGCAGCTTCGGACTAGCGGGAACCAATGAGCAGTTCTTC
TRBV4-1,TRBJ1-2,-,16,TRBD1,CASSRDRTGGGYGYTF,TGCGCCAGCAGCCGCGACAGGACAGGGGGCGGGTATGGCTACACCTTC
TRBV9,TRBJ2-5,-,16,TRBD2,CASSVAGRGVRETQYF,TGTGCCAGCAGCGTAGCTGGGCGGGGGGTCAGAGAGACCCAGTACTTC
TRBV4-3,TRBJ1-1,medium-sized,13,-,CASSQRTNREAFF,TGCGCCAGCAGCCAACGGACAAATAGGGAAGCTTTCTTT
TRBV5-4,TRBJ2-2,-,16,-,CASSSWSLGYTGELFF,TGTGCCAGCAGCTCGTGGTCACTAGGCTATACCGGGGAGCTGTTTTTT
TRBV19,TRBJ1-5,-,16,TRBD1,CASRDSGGNSNQPQHF,TGTGCCAGCCGGGACAGCGGAGGGAATAGCAATCAGCCCCAGCATTTT
TRBV19,TRBJ2-7,few,14,-,CASSTVQRSYEQYF,TGTGCCAGTAGTACAGTACAGCGGTCCTACGAGCAGTACTTC
TRBV5-1,TRBJ2-1,-,16,TRBD2,CASSPGLAGVRNEQFF,TGCGCCAGCAGCCCGGGACTAGCGGGAGTTCGGAATGAGCAGTTCTTC
TRBV27,TRBJ1-5,-,12,-,CASSSPPGPQHF,TGTGCCAGCAGTTCCCCCCCGGGGCCCCAGCATTTT
TRBV2,TRBJ2-5,-,13,-,CASLRGGAETQYF,TGTGCCAGCCTCCGTGGGGGCGCGGAGACCCAGTACTTC
TRBV5-1,TRBJ2-1,-,15,TRBD2,CASSGAGRTADEQFF,TGCGCCAGCAGCGGAGCGGGACGAACGGCGGATGAGCAGTTCTTC
TRBV5-1,TRBJ2-7,-,17,TRBD2,CASSLAGYSGSGDEQYF,TGCGCCAGCAGCTTGGCAGGTTATAGCGGGAGTGGGGACGAGCAGTACTTC
TRBV5-5,TRBJ1-6,-,15,-,CASSLASSYNSPLHF,TGTGCCAGCAGCTTGGCCAGCTCCTATAATTCACCCCTCCACTTT
TRBV6-6,TRBJ1-1,-,12,-,CASSQGNTEAFF,TGTGCCAGCAGCCAGGGGAACACTGAAGCTTTCTTT